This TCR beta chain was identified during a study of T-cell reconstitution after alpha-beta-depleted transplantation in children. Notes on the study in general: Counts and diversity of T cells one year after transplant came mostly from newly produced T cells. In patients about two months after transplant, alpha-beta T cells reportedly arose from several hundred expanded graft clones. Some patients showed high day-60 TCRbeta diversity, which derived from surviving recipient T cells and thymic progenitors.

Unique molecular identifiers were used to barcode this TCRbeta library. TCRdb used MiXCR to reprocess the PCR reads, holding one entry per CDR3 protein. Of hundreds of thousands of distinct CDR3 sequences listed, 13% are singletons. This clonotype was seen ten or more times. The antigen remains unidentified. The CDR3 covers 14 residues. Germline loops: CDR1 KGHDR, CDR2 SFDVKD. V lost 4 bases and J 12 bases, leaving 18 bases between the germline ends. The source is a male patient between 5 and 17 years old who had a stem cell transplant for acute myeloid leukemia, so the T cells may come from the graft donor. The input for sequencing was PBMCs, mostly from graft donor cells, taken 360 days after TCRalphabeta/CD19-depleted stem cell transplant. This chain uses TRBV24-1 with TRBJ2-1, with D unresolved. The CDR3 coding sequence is TGTGCCACCAGTGACCCCCGGCCCCCAGAGGTGCAGTTCTTC. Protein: CATSDPRPPEVQFF.